This T cell receptor (beta chain) was sequenced during a study of blood T cell repertoires in COVID-19. Study-wide context: Specimens from acute and convalescent COVID-19 originated in the United States, Italy and Spain. T cells, B-cell-depleted T cells, or PBMCs provided the cDNA or gDNA that served as material.

The Seattle patients joined while their infection was active and were tracked longitudinally afterward. This CDR3 has 14 residues. The trim removed 5 bases at V and 6 bases at J, leaving 13 bases unmatched. Germline CDR1 reads GTSNPN; CDR2 reads SVGIG (reference sequence). In the original processing: Reference gene primers were amplified, and this amplification served to estimate nucleated cell counts. Clones were read by immunoSEQ multiplex PCR, and TCRdb kept only the in-frame ones, dropping some. The V and J calls and the clone size are those of that table, but D and trimming were determined from the DNA. Of about 500,000 clones listed, about 91% are singletons.

The sample comprised peripheral blood. V usage is TRBV30 and J usage is TRBJ2-7; TRBD1 matches at 7 bases. The clonotype originates from a man aged 18 to 30 with COVID-19, enrolled during active disease. This chain's CDR3 is CAWVGPGQRSEQYF. CDR3 nucleotides: TGTGCCTGGGTGGGCCCGGGACAGCGGAGCGAGCAGTACTTC. The full variable domain, completed using reference TRBV30 and TRBJ2-7, is SQTIHQWPATLVQPVGSPLSLECTVEGTSNPNLYWYRQAAGRGLQLLFYSVGIGQISSEVPQNLSASRPQDRQFILSSKKLLLSDSGFYLCAWVGPGQRSEQYFGPGTRLTVT.